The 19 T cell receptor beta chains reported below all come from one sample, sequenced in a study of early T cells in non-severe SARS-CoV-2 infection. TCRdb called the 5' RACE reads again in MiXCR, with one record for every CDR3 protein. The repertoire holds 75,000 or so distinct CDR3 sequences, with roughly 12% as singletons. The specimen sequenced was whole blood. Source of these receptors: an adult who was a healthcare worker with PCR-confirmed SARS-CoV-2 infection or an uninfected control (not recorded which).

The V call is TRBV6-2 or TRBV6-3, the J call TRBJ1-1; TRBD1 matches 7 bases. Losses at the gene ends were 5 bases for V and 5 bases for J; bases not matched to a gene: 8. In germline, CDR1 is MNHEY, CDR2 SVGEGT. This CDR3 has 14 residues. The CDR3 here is CASSTYRGNTEAFF. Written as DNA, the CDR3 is TGTGCCAGCAGTACCTACAGGGGAAATACTGAAGCTTTCTTT.

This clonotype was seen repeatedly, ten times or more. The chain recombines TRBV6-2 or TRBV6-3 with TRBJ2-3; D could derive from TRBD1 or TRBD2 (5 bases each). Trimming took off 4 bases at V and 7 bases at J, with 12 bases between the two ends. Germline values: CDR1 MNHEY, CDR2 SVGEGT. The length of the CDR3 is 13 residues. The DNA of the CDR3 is TGTGCCAGCAGTTCCCGGGACCCATATACGCAGTATTTT. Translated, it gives CASSSRDPYTQYF.

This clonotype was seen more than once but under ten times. CDR3 loop: CASSIPLETQYF. CDR3 nucleotides: TGTGCCAGCAGTATCCCCCTAGAGACCCAGTACTTC. This rearrangement joins TRBV7-9 to TRBJ2-5; D gene uncertain. V dropped 6 bases and J dropped 4 bases, with 9 bases sitting between them. The CDR3 covers 12 residues. CDR1 SEHNR and CDR2 FQNEAQ come from the germline V gene (reference sequence). Full variable domain (outside the CDR3, taken from reference TRBV7-9 and TRBJ2-5): DTGVSQNPRHKITKRGQNVTFRCDPISEHNRLYWYRQTLGQGPEFLTYFQNEAQLEKSRLLSDRFSAERPKGSFSTLEIQRTEQGDSAMYLCASSIPLETQYFGPGTRLLVL.

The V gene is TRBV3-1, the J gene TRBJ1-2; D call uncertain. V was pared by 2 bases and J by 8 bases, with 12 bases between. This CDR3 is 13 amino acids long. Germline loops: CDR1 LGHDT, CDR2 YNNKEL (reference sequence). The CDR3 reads CASSQLGRKGYTF. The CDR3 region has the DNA TGTGCCAGCAGCCAACTTGGACGGAAGGGCTACACCTTC.

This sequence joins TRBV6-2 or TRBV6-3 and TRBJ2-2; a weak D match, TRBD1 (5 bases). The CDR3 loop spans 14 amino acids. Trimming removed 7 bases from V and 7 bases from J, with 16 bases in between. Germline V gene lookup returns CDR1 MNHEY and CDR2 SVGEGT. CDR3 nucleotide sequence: TGTGCCAGCAAACCCATTGGGGCTTTCGGGGAGCTGTTTTTT. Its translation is CASKPIGAFGELFF.

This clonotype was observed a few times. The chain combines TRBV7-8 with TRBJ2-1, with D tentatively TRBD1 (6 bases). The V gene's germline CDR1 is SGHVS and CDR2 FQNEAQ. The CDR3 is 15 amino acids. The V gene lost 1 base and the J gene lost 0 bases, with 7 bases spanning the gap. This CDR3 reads CASSLEQGSYNEQFF. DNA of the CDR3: TGTGCCAGCAGCTTAGAACAGGGCTCCTACAATGAGCAGTTCTTC.

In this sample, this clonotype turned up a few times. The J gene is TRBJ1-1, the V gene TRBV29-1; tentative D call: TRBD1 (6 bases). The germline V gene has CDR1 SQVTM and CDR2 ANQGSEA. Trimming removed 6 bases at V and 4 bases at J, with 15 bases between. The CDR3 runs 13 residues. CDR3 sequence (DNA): TGCAGCGTATCACAGGGAGAGGGCACTGAAGCTTTCTTT. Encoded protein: CSVSQGEGTEAFF.

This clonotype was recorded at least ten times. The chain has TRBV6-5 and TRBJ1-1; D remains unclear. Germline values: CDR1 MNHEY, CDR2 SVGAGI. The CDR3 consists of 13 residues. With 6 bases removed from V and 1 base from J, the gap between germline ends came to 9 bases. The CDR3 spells CASRVLGNTEAFF. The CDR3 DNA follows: TGTGCCAGCAGGGTGTTAGGGAACACTGAAGCTTTCTTT.

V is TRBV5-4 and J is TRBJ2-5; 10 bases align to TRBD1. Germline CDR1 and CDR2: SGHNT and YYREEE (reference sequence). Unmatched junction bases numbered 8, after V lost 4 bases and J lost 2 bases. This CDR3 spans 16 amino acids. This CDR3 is CASSPGTGVSQETQYF. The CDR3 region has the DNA TGTGCCAGCAGCCCCGGGACAGGGGTATCGCAAGAGACCCAGTACTTC.

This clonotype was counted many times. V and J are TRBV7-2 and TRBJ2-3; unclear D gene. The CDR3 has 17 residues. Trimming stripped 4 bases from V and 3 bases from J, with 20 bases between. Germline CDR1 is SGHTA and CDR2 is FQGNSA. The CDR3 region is CASSSPLSGYGTDTQYF. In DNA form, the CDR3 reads TGTGCCAGCAGCTCGCCACTTTCTGGGTACGGGACAGATACGCAGTATTTT.

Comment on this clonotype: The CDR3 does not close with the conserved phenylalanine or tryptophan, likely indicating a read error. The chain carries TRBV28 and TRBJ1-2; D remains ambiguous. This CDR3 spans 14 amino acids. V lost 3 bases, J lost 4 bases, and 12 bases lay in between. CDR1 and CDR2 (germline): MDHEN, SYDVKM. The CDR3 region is CASSFGSLTYGYTL. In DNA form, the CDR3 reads TGTGCCAGCAGTTTTGGGTCCCTAACCTATGGCTACACCCTC.

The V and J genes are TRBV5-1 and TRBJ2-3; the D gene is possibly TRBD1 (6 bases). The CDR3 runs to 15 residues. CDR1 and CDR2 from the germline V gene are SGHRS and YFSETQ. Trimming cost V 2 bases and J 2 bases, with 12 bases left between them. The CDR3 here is CASSLQGAVTDTQYF. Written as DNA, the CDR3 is TGCGCCAGCAGCTTACAGGGTGCGGTCACAGATACGCAGTATTTT. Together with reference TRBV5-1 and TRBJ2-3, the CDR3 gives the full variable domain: KAGVTQTPRYLIKTRGQQVTLSCSPISGHRSVSWYQQTPGQGLQFLFEYFSETQRNKGNFPGRFSGRQFSNSRSEMNVSTLELGDSALYLCASSLQGAVTDTQYFGPGTRLTVL.

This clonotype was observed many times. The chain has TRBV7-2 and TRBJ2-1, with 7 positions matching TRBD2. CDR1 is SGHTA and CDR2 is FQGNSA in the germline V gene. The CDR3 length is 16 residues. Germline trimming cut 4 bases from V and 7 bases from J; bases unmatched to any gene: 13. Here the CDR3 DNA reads TGTGCCAGCAGCTCACGCCGGGACGGGAGGAGGAATGAGCAGTTCTTC. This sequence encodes CASSSRRDGRRNEQFF.

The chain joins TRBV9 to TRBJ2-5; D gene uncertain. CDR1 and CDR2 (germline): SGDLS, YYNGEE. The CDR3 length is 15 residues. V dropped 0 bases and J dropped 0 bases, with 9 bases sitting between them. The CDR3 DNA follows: TGTGCCAGCAGCGTAGCTGTGGAGTACCAAGAGACCCAGTACTTC. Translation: CASSVAVEYQETQYF.

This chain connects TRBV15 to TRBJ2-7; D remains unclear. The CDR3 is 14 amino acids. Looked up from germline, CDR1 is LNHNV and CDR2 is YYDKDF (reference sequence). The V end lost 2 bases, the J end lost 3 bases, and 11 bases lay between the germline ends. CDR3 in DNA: TGTGCCACCAGCAGAAAAAAGGGCAGCTACGAGCAGTACTTC. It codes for CATSRKKGSYEQYF. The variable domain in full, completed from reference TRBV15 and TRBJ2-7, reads DAMVIQNPRYQVTQFGKPVTLSCSQTLNHNVMYWYQQKSSQAPKLLFHYYDKDFNNEADTPDNFQSRRPNTSFCFLDIRSPGLGDTAMYLCATSRKKGSYEQYFGPGTRLTVT.

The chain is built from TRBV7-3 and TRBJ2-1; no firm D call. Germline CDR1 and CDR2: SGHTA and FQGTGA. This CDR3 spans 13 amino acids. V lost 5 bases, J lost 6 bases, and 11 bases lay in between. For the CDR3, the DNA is TGTGCCAGCAGCCCGGCTGGCCGCAATGAGCAGTTCTTC. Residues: CASSPAGRNEQFF. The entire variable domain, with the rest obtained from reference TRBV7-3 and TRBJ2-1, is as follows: GAGVSQTPSNKVTEKGKYVELRCDPISGHTALYWYRQSLGQGPEFLIYFQGTGAADDSGLPNDRFFAVRPEGSVSTLKIQRTERGDSAVYLCASSPAGRNEQFFGPGTRLTVL.

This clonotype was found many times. The CDR3 spells CASSPSVGSYEQYF. For the CDR3, the DNA is TGTGCCAGCAGCCCCTCTGTAGGCTCCTACGAGCAGTACTTC. V is TRBV16 and J is TRBJ2-7; no clear D. Trimming stripped 4 bases from V and 0 bases from J, with 10 bases between. The CDR3 has 14 residues. Germline CDR1 is KGHSY and CDR2 is FQNENV.

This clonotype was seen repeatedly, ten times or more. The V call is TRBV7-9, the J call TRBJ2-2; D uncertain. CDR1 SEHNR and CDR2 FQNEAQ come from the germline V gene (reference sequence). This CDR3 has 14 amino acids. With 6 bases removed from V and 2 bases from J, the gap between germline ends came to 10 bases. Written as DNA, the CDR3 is TGTGCCAGCAGGGATCAGACAAACACCGGGGAGCTGTTTTTT. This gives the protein CASRDQTNTGELFF.

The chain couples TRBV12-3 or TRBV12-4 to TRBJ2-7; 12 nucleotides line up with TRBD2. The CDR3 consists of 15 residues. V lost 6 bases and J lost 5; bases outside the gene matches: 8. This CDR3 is CASSRRLAGDHEQYF. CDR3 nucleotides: TGTGCCAGCAGCAGACGACTAGCGGGGGACCACGAGCAGTACTTC.